Listed below are T cell receptor beta chains from one sample, sequenced in a study of cytomegalovirus exposure and HLA in healthy donors. Sequenced by immunoSEQ multiplex PCR; TCRdb stores in-frame clones only, minus some. The data show about 160,000 clones, with about 75% seen just once and approximately 2% held by the top ten. The sample was PBMCs. These receptors were taken from a female donor in good health and CMV-seronegative. The CDR3 runs from the conserved cysteine through the conserved F or W. Each record gives: CDR3 DNA, CDR3 protein, V gene, clone size, J gene, D gene. The D gene is left open where the match is weak. The size of a clone is reported for some rows only, either as once, few or many, or as a class for expanded clones.

CDR3 DNA: TGTGCCAGCAGGGACAGGGCGAACACCGGGGAGCTGTTTTTT
CDR3 protein: CASRDRANTGELFF
V gene: TRBV2
clone size: .
J gene: TRBJ2-2
D gene: TRBD1

CDR3 DNA: TGCGCCAGCAGTCGTAGGACAGGGGGCAACACTGAAGCTTTCTTT
CDR3 protein: CASSRRTGGNTEAFF
V gene: TRBV23-1
clone size: .
J gene: TRBJ1-1
D gene: TRBD1

CDR3 DNA: TGTGCCAGCACTCAGAGCTGGCGGTCCTACGAGCAGTACTTC
CDR3 protein: CASTQSWRSYEQYF
V gene: TRBV6-1
clone size: .
J gene: TRBJ2-7
D gene: .

CDR3 DNA: TGTGCCTGGAGTCCACTTGAGGAAGCTTTCTTT
CDR3 protein: CAWSPLEEAFF
V gene: TRBV30
clone size: .
J gene: TRBJ1-1
D gene: .

CDR3 DNA: TGCGCCAGCAGCTTGGGGCTAGCGGGGGGAAGGGAAGAGACCCAGTACTTC
CDR3 protein: CASSLGLAGGREETQYF
V gene: TRBV5-1
clone size: .
J gene: TRBJ2-5
D gene: TRBD2

CDR3 DNA: TGTGCCAGCAGTGAAACACGGACTAGCGGGGCCCTGGGGCAGTATTTT
CDR3 protein: CASSETRTSGALGQYF
V gene: TRBV25-1
clone size: .
J gene: TRBJ2-3
D gene: TRBD2

CDR3 DNA: TGTGCCAGCAGTTCTACAGTTACCTACGAGCAGTACTTC
CDR3 protein: CASSSTVTYEQYF
V gene: TRBV27
clone size: .
J gene: TRBJ2-7
D gene: .

CDR3 DNA: TGTGCCAGCAGCTTAGGAGGGACTAGCGGCCAAGAGACCCAGTACTTC
CDR3 protein: CASSLGGTSGQETQYF
V gene: TRBV7-9
clone size: once
J gene: TRBJ2-5
D gene: TRBD2

CDR3 DNA: TGTGCCACCTCATCTGCCGGGTCCCGCCTGGTACAAGAGACCCAGTACTTC
CDR3 protein: CATSSAGSRLVQETQYF
V gene: TRBV7-8
clone size: .
J gene: TRBJ2-5
D gene: .

CDR3 DNA: TGTGCCAGCTCGCCGACTAGCATGGACACCGGGGAGCTGTTTTTT
CDR3 protein: CASSPTSMDTGELFF
V gene: TRBV18
clone size: many
J gene: TRBJ2-2
D gene: TRBD2

CDR3 DNA: TGTGCCAGTAGTTGGGGACAGGGAGCGTACGAGCAGTACTTC
CDR3 protein: CASSWGQGAYEQYF
V gene: TRBV19
clone size: few
J gene: TRBJ2-7
D gene: TRBD1

CDR3 DNA: TGTGCCAGCAGCTTTGAGCTATACAATGAGCAGTTCTTC
CDR3 protein: CASSFELYNEQFF
V gene: TRBV5-6
clone size: .
J gene: TRBJ2-1
D gene: .

CDR3 DNA: TGTACCAGCAGCTTACACGCGGGGATCAATGAAAAACTGTTTTTT
CDR3 protein: CTSSLHAGINEKLFF
V gene: TRBV7-9
clone size: .
J gene: TRBJ1-4
D gene: .

CDR3 DNA: TGTGCCATCAGTGATCAAGGGGCCCAATCCTACGAGCAGTACTTC
CDR3 protein: CAISDQGAQSYEQYF
V gene: TRBV10-3
clone size: .
J gene: TRBJ2-7
D gene: .

CDR3 DNA: TGTGCCAGCAGTAACGACAGGGGGGGAGTCACTGAAGCTTTCTTT
CDR3 protein: CASSNDRGGVTEAFF
V gene: TRBV6-1
clone size: .
J gene: TRBJ1-1
D gene: TRBD1

CDR3 DNA: TGTGCCAGCAGCACCCGGGACAGGGGACCAGATACGCAGTATTTT
CDR3 protein: CASSTRDRGPDTQYF
V gene: TRBV7-9
clone size: .
J gene: TRBJ2-3
D gene: TRBD1

CDR3 DNA: TGTGCCAGCAGCTCCAAAGAAGGCAGGGAGGGGAATGAGCAGTTCTTC
CDR3 protein: CASSSKEGREGNEQFF
V gene: TRBV5-5
clone size: .
J gene: TRBJ2-1
D gene: TRBD2

CDR3 DNA: TGTGCCAGCGGGGTACAGGGGGCTTGGTACGAGCAGTACTTC
CDR3 protein: CASGVQGAWYEQYF
V gene: TRBV2
clone size: .
J gene: TRBJ2-7
D gene: TRBD1

CDR3 DNA: TGTGCCAGCAGTACCGCTGAGGACAGAGGGGAAAAACTGTTTTTT
CDR3 protein: CASSTAEDRGEKLFF
V gene: TRBV28
clone size: .
J gene: TRBJ1-4
D gene: .

CDR3 DNA: TGTGCCAGCGGCCTGACAGGGACCACTGAAGCTTTCTTT
CDR3 protein: CASGLTGTTEAFF
V gene: TRBV11-2
clone size: .
J gene: TRBJ1-1
D gene: TRBD1

CDR3 DNA: TGTGCCAGCAGCTTAGAAGGACAGGGCAATCAGCCCCAGCATTTT
CDR3 protein: CASSLEGQGNQPQHF
V gene: TRBV7-2
clone size: few
J gene: TRBJ1-5
D gene: TRBD1

CDR3 DNA: TGTGCCAGCAGCTTTAGATCCCAGGTGGGGCAGTACTTC
CDR3 protein: CASSFRSQVGQYF
V gene: TRBV13
clone size: .
J gene: TRBJ2-7
D gene: .

CDR3 DNA: TGTGCCAGCAGCGTAGTACCCGGGACAGGGTTTGAAAAACTGTTTTTT
CDR3 protein: CASSVVPGTGFEKLFF
V gene: TRBV9
clone size: .
J gene: TRBJ1-4
D gene: TRBD1

CDR3 DNA: TGTGCCAGCAGTTATGACTTGGGCACTGAAGCTTTCTTT
CDR3 protein: CASSYDLGTEAFF
V gene: TRBV6-5
clone size: .
J gene: TRBJ1-1
D gene: .

CDR3 DNA: TGTGCTAGTGGTCACACGGGACTTATAATTAGCACAGATACGCAGTATTTT
CDR3 protein: CASGHTGLIISTDTQYF
V gene: TRBV12-5
clone size: .
J gene: TRBJ2-3
D gene: .

CDR3 DNA: TGTGCCAGCAGCCTCGGGGTAGCCACCACAGATACGCAGTATTTT
CDR3 protein: CASSLGVATTDTQYF
V gene: TRBV6-4
clone size: .
J gene: TRBJ2-3
D gene: .

CDR3 DNA: TGCGCCAGCAGCTCCCTCCTTTTCGGGGAACCCTACGAGCAGTACTTC
CDR3 protein: CASSSLLFGEPYEQYF
V gene: TRBV5-1
clone size: .
J gene: TRBJ2-7
D gene: .

CDR3 DNA: TGTGCCAGCAGCGTAGATCTGGGGGGAACCTACGAGCAGTACTTC
CDR3 protein: CASSVDLGGTYEQYF
V gene: TRBV9
clone size: once
J gene: TRBJ2-7
D gene: .

CDR3 DNA: TGTGCCAGCAGCGCCACACGACAGGCTCGGCGAGGGACTGAAGCTTTCTTT
CDR3 protein: CASSATRQARRGTEAFF
V gene: TRBV5-8
clone size: .
J gene: TRBJ1-1
D gene: .

CDR3 DNA: TGTGCCAGCAGCTTTGCGCAGGGGGTCGATGGCTACACCTTC
CDR3 protein: CASSFAQGVDGYTF
V gene: TRBV7-9
clone size: once
J gene: TRBJ1-2
D gene: TRBD1

CDR3 DNA: TGTGCCTGGAGCAGGACAGGAGCCTATGGCTACACCTTC
CDR3 protein: CAWSRTGAYGYTF
V gene: TRBV30
clone size: few
J gene: TRBJ1-2
D gene: TRBD1

CDR3 DNA: TGCGCCAGCAGCTCCGGGACAGGGAGTGAAAAACTGTTTTTT
CDR3 protein: CASSSGTGSEKLFF
V gene: TRBV5-1
clone size: few
J gene: TRBJ1-4
D gene: TRBD1

CDR3 DNA: TGTGCCAGCAGCTTAACAGGCGCGGTGGAGACCCAGTACTTC
CDR3 protein: CASSLTGAVETQYF
V gene: TRBV7-3
clone size: .
J gene: TRBJ2-5
D gene: .

CDR3 DNA: TGTGCCAGCAGTACCCTTTTTGGCAGGGTCACTGAAGCTTTCTTT
CDR3 protein: CASSTLFGRVTEAFF
V gene: TRBV6-6
clone size: once
J gene: TRBJ1-1
D gene: .

CDR3 DNA: TGTGCCAGCAGCACAGGTCCCAGGGGCAATCAGCCCCAGCATTTT
CDR3 protein: CASSTGPRGNQPQHF
V gene: TRBV6-1
clone size: few
J gene: TRBJ1-5
D gene: .

CDR3 DNA: TGCGCCAGCAGCTTGGTCGGGACGGGGGATGAAAAACTGTTTTTT
CDR3 protein: CASSLVGTGDEKLFF
V gene: TRBV5-1
clone size: .
J gene: TRBJ1-4
D gene: .